Given below is one T cell receptor beta chain in context. The specificity of this receptor is unknown. No clone much larger than this one lies a single base away; base qualities are absent. The data belong to a study of beta chain features in type 1 diabetes (dated by TCRdb to 2016 to 2019). Turning to the overall study: Mean age, gender distribution, total cell number and subset yield were not different between patients and healthy donors. Regulatory and stem cell-like memory subsets were isolated from only 8 patients and roughly eight healthy donors, whereas naive and central memory subsets came from all 30 or so donors. The study compared the TCRB repertoires of sorted circulating CD4+ T cell subsets in recently diagnosed type 1 diabetes patients with those in matched healthy donors. A total of roughly 100,000,000 sorted cells were examined across all samples, and the number of cells per subset was strongly correlated with RNA yield.

Overall results and qualifications from the work: Type 1 diabetes patients showed a moderate but significant shortening of TCRB CDR3 length in all four CD4+ subsets. Only small numbers of individuals were included in the HLA sub-analyses, which left unresolved whether HLA type had any influence on TCRB rearrangement. At VDJ recombination sites, patients with type 1 diabetes made fewer insertions and deleted more nucleotides, a pattern implying thymic rearrangement abnormalities. Shorter templates might have been favored by PCR, but patient and control samples were amplified and corrected together, so both groups would have been affected equally by any skew. Naive, central memory and regulatory TCRB repertoires appeared more similar among patients than among healthy donors. Because cDNA rather than genomic DNA was sequenced, highly expressing activated cells could have been over-represented, although no difference in activation and CD3 levels was found between groups.

The entire isolated RNA was reverse transcribed using the High Capacity cDNA Reverse Transcription Kit, and thus expressed TCRB transcripts were sequenced. Naive, central memory and regulatory T cell samples underwent deep immunoSEQ sequencing, averaging roughly 3.4 million total reads per sample. After sorted cells were lysed in RLT buffer, RNA was extracted with DNase-treated RNeasy Micro or Mini kits, with the choice depending on cell number. To prevent cross-contamination, each cell subset was processed individually, whereas patient and healthy donor samples were processed jointly. TCRB sequences were amplified from cDNA with the immunoSEQ multiplex PCR, producing 87-bp fragments spanning the CDR3 region. Sequencing of the amplicons was performed on the Illumina HiSeq platform. The authors processed their data as follows. PCR bias was corrected computationally using synthetic template baselines, and reads within Hamming distance 2 were collapsed, with unmergeable singletons discarded. Reads were aligned against IMGT so that V, D and J genes, CDR3 length and insertions or deletions at six rearrangement sites could be assigned. Within each subset, clonotype counts were normalized to the number of sorted cells before true diversity and Gini coefficients were calculated with the tcR R package. The overlap coefficient, calculated on TCRB nucleotide sequences, was used to measure repertoire sharing. Out-of-frame TCRB sequences from naive cells were analyzed to stand in for the pre-selection repertoire. In its TCRdb copy, this immuneACCESS table keeps in-frame sequences only and misses some clones. Where compared with another copy, unresolved V genes explain less than half of these, and the others have no known cause. Clone size and V and J calls were adopted from that table, with D and trimming inferred from the DNA. Counted in this sample were about 450,000 clones; approximately 10% of them appeared once. Over 0.04% of the sample lies in the top ten.

Inclusive of the bounding cysteine and phenylalanine, the CDR3 is 13 residues long. This entry keeps only the CDR3 DNA: 39 bases, framed from base 1. CDR1 and CDR2, per the germline V gene, are MGHDK and SYGVNS. V sheds 8 bases and J sheds 3 bases, leaving 8 bases between their ends. Each donor gave one peripheral blood draw, approximately 120 mL on average, collected into heparinised tubes. Using a panel that included CD45RO, CCR7, CD25, CD127, CD95 and CD27, naive, central memory, regulatory and stem cell-like memory CD4+ T cells were sorted on a BD FACSAria II. Every sorted population had a purity above 98%. PBMCs were isolated right away by Lymphoprep density gradient centrifugation and were stained directly, without culture. So that batch effects would be minimized, each experiment stained and sorted samples in pairs, pairing one healthy donor with one patient.

The sequenced material came from naive CD4+ T cells from blood. Reading the label with the study, this specimen's cell subset or site is: true naive CD4+ T cells. The TCR sequence derives from a woman aged 18-29 years in good health. Recombination connected TRBV25-1 to TRBJ2-6; no D segment can be confidently identified. The DNA is as follows: TGTGCCAGCTCGAGCTATGGGGCCAACGTCCTGACTTTC. It is translated as CASSSYGANVLTF.